This is a list of T cell receptor beta chains from one sample in a study of T cell clonotyping in hematopoietic cell transplantation. Libraries were prepared by immunoSEQ multiplex PCR; TCRdb keeps only in-frame clonotypes and omits some of them. The sample includes 26,000 or so clones, 82% of them seen just once. Sequences were derived from peripheral blood mononuclear cells, sampled before stem cell transplant. The receptors were gathered from a man between 35 and 55 years old with acute myeloid leukemia. Some clones in this sample may be carry-over from other donors' samples. Both conserved end residues are part of each CDR3. D genes are given only for firm matches. Not all rows give a size; the values are once, few, many and, for expanded clones, a class.

cdr3_nt: TGTGCCAGCAGTGAAGCGGGGACTAGTGTCTACGAGCAGTACTTC
cdr3_aa: CASSEAGTSVYEQYF
d_call: TRBD2
clone_size: once
j_call: TRBJ2-7
v_call: TRBV6-1

cdr3_nt: TGTGCCAGCAGTCTCGCAGGGAACACTGAAGCTTTCTTT
cdr3_aa: CASSLAGNTEAFF
d_call: -
clone_size: -
j_call: TRBJ1-1
v_call: TRBV27

cdr3_nt: TGTGCCAGCAGTAGTAGTCGGGCGACCCAGTACTTC
cdr3_aa: CASSSSRATQYF
d_call: -
clone_size: -
j_call: TRBJ2-5
v_call: TRBV27

cdr3_nt: TGCAGCGTTGGGGGAGGCGGCACTGAAGCTTTCTTT
cdr3_aa: CSVGGGGTEAFF
d_call: -
clone_size: -
j_call: TRBJ1-1
v_call: TRBV29-1

cdr3_nt: TGCGCCAGCAGTAGCGGAGGGGCCTACGAGCAGTACTTC
cdr3_aa: CASSSGGAYEQYF
d_call: -
clone_size: few
j_call: TRBJ2-7
v_call: TRBV10-1

cdr3_nt: TGTGCCAGCAGCTTTGCGGCCGTAGGCGGGAATCAGCCCCAGCATTTT
cdr3_aa: CASSFAAVGGNQPQHF
d_call: -
clone_size: -
j_call: TRBJ1-5
v_call: TRBV7-8

cdr3_nt: TGTGCCAGCAGCTTCCAGGGGGCGCCTGAGCAGTACTTC
cdr3_aa: CASSFQGAPEQYF
d_call: TRBD1
clone_size: -
j_call: TRBJ2-7
v_call: TRBV7-9

cdr3_nt: TGTGCCAGCAGCGTCAGCAGCACAGATACGCAGTATTTT
cdr3_aa: CASSVSSTDTQYF
d_call: -
clone_size: -
j_call: TRBJ2-3
v_call: TRBV9

cdr3_nt: TGTGCCAGCAGCTTACAGGCCATACTAAACACTGAAGCTTTCTTT
cdr3_aa: CASSLQAILNTEAFF
d_call: -
clone_size: -
j_call: TRBJ1-1
v_call: TRBV7-9

cdr3_nt: TGTGCCAGCAGCCAAGGGGACAGGGAACACTATGGCTACACCTTC
cdr3_aa: CASSQGDREHYGYTF
d_call: TRBD1
clone_size: -
j_call: TRBJ1-2
v_call: TRBV4-2

cdr3_nt: TGTGGATCCCGGGGCACCGGGGAGCTGTTTTTT
cdr3_aa: CGSRGTGELFF
d_call: -
clone_size: -
j_call: TRBJ2-2
v_call: TRBV28

cdr3_nt: TGTGCCTGGAGTGCCGGGATGGGAAACCGGGACAAGAGTGGCTACACCTTC
cdr3_aa: CAWSAGMGNRDKSGYTF
d_call: -
clone_size: -
j_call: TRBJ1-2
v_call: TRBV30

cdr3_nt: TGTGCCAGCAGCTTGGGCCATGTGAATAGCAATCAGCCCCAGCATTTT
cdr3_aa: CASSLGHVNSNQPQHF
d_call: -
clone_size: -
j_call: TRBJ1-5
v_call: TRBV5-8

cdr3_nt: TGTGCCAGCAGTGAAGAATACAGGGAGGCGACTGAAGCTTTCTTT
cdr3_aa: CASSEEYREATEAFF
d_call: -
clone_size: -
j_call: TRBJ1-1
v_call: TRBV6-1

cdr3_nt: TGTGCCAGCAGTTTAACCGGCATGAACACTGAAGCTTTCTTT
cdr3_aa: CASSLTGMNTEAFF
d_call: -
clone_size: -
j_call: TRBJ1-1
v_call: TRBV27

cdr3_nt: TGTGCCAGTACTTTAAGGAGGGGATCCTACAATGAGCAGTTCTTC
cdr3_aa: CASTLRRGSYNEQFF
d_call: -
clone_size: -
j_call: TRBJ2-1
v_call: TRBV9

cdr3_nt: TGTGCCAGCAGCTTAATAGAGGGCCTGGTGAACACTGAAGCTTTCTTT
cdr3_aa: CASSLIEGLVNTEAFF
d_call: -
clone_size: few
j_call: TRBJ1-1
v_call: TRBV7-2

cdr3_nt: TGTGCCAGCAGCAAAGGGACTCAGAACTACTACGAGCAGTACTTC
cdr3_aa: CASSKGTQNYYEQYF
d_call: -
clone_size: -
j_call: TRBJ2-7
v_call: TRBV21-1

cdr3_nt: TGTGCCAGCAGCCTGAGGCGGGTACTGGGCACTGAAGCTTTCTTT
cdr3_aa: CASSLRRVLGTEAFF
d_call: -
clone_size: -
j_call: TRBJ1-1
v_call: TRBV7-2

cdr3_nt: TGTGCCAGCAGTTTATCCCGACAGTTACTGGACTATGGCTACACCTTC
cdr3_aa: CASSLSRQLLDYGYTF
d_call: -
clone_size: -
j_call: TRBJ1-2
v_call: TRBV27

cdr3_nt: TGTGCCAGCAGTTCCCATTATAGCAATCAGCCCCAGCATTTT
cdr3_aa: CASSSHYSNQPQHF
d_call: -
clone_size: -
j_call: TRBJ1-5
v_call: TRBV6-5

cdr3_nt: TGTGCCAGCTGGAAGGGGTATAGCAATCAGCCCCAGCATTTT
cdr3_aa: CASWKGYSNQPQHF
d_call: -
clone_size: -
j_call: TRBJ1-5
v_call: TRBV9

cdr3_nt: TGTGCCAGCAGCTTATTGGACAGGGAGGGCTATGGCTACACCTTC
cdr3_aa: CASSLLDREGYGYTF
d_call: TRBD1
clone_size: -
j_call: TRBJ1-2
v_call: TRBV7-9

cdr3_nt: TGTGCCAGCAGCTTTGGGACTAAGGGGGCCACCACCGGGGAGCTGTTTTTT
cdr3_aa: CASSFGTKGATTGELFF
d_call: -
clone_size: -
j_call: TRBJ2-2
v_call: TRBV13

cdr3_nt: TGCGCCAGCAGCCGGACGGGTATGGACTATGGCTACACCTTC
cdr3_aa: CASSRTGMDYGYTF
d_call: -
clone_size: -
j_call: TRBJ1-2
v_call: TRBV4-1

cdr3_nt: TGTGCCAGCAGCCAACGTAGCGGGTCGGAGACCCAGTACTTC
cdr3_aa: CASSQRSGSETQYF
d_call: TRBD2
clone_size: -
j_call: TRBJ2-5
v_call: TRBV7-9

cdr3_nt: TGTGCCAGTTTGTTAGCGGGAGGATCCGGGGAGCTGTTTTTT
cdr3_aa: CASLLAGGSGELFF
d_call: TRBD2
clone_size: -
j_call: TRBJ2-2
v_call: TRBV28

cdr3_nt: TGTGCCAGCAGCCGCACCGGGACAGGAACTTCCGAGCAGTACTTC
cdr3_aa: CASSRTGTGTSEQYF
d_call: TRBD1
clone_size: -
j_call: TRBJ2-7
v_call: TRBV5-4

cdr3_nt: TGTGCCAGCAGCCCTAGCGGGAGTTCCTACAATGAGCAGTTCTTC
cdr3_aa: CASSPSGSSYNEQFF
d_call: TRBD2
clone_size: -
j_call: TRBJ2-1
v_call: TRBV11-3

cdr3_nt: TGTGCCAGCAGCTTGGTCGCGGGGGGGTACAATGAGCAGTTCTTC
cdr3_aa: CASSLVAGGYNEQFF
d_call: TRBD2
clone_size: -
j_call: TRBJ2-1
v_call: TRBV5-4

cdr3_nt: TGTGCCAGCTCACCACCTAAGTATCCCTACGAGCAGTACTTC
cdr3_aa: CASSPPKYPYEQYF
d_call: -
clone_size: -
j_call: TRBJ2-7
v_call: TRBV18

cdr3_nt: TGTGCCAGCTCCTCCCTCGCTAGAGGAGAGACCCAGTACTTC
cdr3_aa: CASSSLARGETQYF
d_call: -
clone_size: -
j_call: TRBJ2-5
v_call: TRBV21-1

cdr3_nt: TGTGCCAGCAGTGAAAATCGCCCGGTGGGGCCCCTCGACTATGGCTACACCTTC
cdr3_aa: CASSENRPVGPLDYGYTF
d_call: -
clone_size: -
j_call: TRBJ1-2
v_call: TRBV6-1

cdr3_nt: TGCGCCAGCAGTGACAGGGTCGGGACTGAAGCTTTCTTT
cdr3_aa: CASSDRVGTEAFF
d_call: -
clone_size: -
j_call: TRBJ1-1
v_call: TRBV10-2

cdr3_nt: TGTGCCAGCAGCCCCCGGGGGGATAGGGGCGGCTACACCTTC
cdr3_aa: CASSPRGDRGGYTF
d_call: -
clone_size: -
j_call: TRBJ1-2
v_call: TRBV7-8

cdr3_nt: TGCGCCAGCAGCTTGGTGGCGAGACACGAGCAGTACTTC
cdr3_aa: CASSLVARHEQYF
d_call: -
clone_size: -
j_call: TRBJ2-7
v_call: TRBV5-1

cdr3_nt: TGTGCCAGCAGCTTGGTCGGCGGCGCCAACTATGGCTACACCTTC
cdr3_aa: CASSLVGGANYGYTF
d_call: -
clone_size: -
j_call: TRBJ1-2
v_call: TRBV5-4

cdr3_nt: TGTGCCAGCAGTTACCTGGATTTAGGGGACACTGAAGCTTTCTTT
cdr3_aa: CASSYLDLGDTEAFF
d_call: -
clone_size: once
j_call: TRBJ1-1
v_call: TRBV6-5